This T cell receptor (beta chain) was observed in a study of Ad26.COV2.S vaccination and SARS-CoV-2 variants. Study-wide background: Donor participated within the Ad26.COV2.S arm of the COV1001 trial.

This sample's treatment: some 19 received Ad26.COV2.S at low or high dose, single or two shots; 5 received placebo; per-sample allocation not given. The study sampled participants on day 63 after the first vaccine or placebo injection. The germline V gene has CDR1 ENHRY and CDR2 SYGVKD. V gave up 10 bases and J gave up 7 bases, with 14 bases separating them. CDR3 length equals 13 residues. A note on this clone: Antigen unknown.

Sequencing used immunoSEQ multiplex PCR; TCRdb keeps in-frame clones, though not all of them. This table holds about 400,000 clones, about 80% found once. Study-wide results and limits: Substantial breadth was reported for post-vaccination spike-specific CD8+ and CD4+ T cells.

The input for sequencing was peripheral blood, taken in a trial of Ad26.COV2.S vaccine versus placebo. The chain joins TRBV10-3 to TRBJ1-6; maybe TRBD1 (6 bases). The source is a person between 18 and 65 years old who received the Ad26.COV2.S COVID-19 vaccine or a placebo. DNA of the CDR3: TGTGCCAGTGGACAGCAAATCAATTCACCCCTCCACTTT. The encoded protein is CASGQQINSPLHF.